This T cell receptor (beta chain) was documented in a study of siplizumab effects on memory and regulatory T cells. The sample holds one count of this clone. Trimming left V 2 bases short and J 1 base short, with 11 bases between. The CDR3 loop spans 16 amino acids. CDR1 and CDR2 (germline): KGHSH, LQKENI. The protocol was immunoSEQ multiplex PCR, while the TCRdb copy is restricted to in-frame clones and leaves out a portion. The data show 55,000 to 80,000 clones, around 80% seen once. This clonotype originated in a human donor in good health. This chain connects TRBV18 to TRBJ1-4, with D unclear. Source material: memory CD4+ T cells sorted from blood. The CDR3 coding sequence is TGTGCCAGCTCACCAGCGGCACGGAGAACTAATGAAAAACTGTTTTTT. Translating it yields CASSPAARRTNEKLFF.